One T cell receptor (beta chain) is described in this entry. Its antigen specificity is not known. Base qualities are missing; no much larger clone stands one base away. The immunoSEQ Assay, a bias-controlled multiplex PCR, was used to amplify TCRbeta CDR3 regions from genomic DNA. On the study's bioinformatics: Nucleated cell counts per sample were estimated from amplification of reference gene primers within the assay. Sequence reads were collapsed and filtered to measure the absolute abundance of every unique TCRbeta CDR3 rearrangement. Productive Simpson clonality was computed per sample as the square root of Simpson's diversity index over productive rearrangements. In TCRdb, the immuneACCESS table is reduced to in-frame sequences with V and J assigned. These tables do not hold every clone; where another copy was compared, an unresolved V gene accounts for under half, and the others remain unexplained. That table furnishes V, J and clone size, whereas the DNA furnished D and trimming. This sample is represented by about 120,000 clones; roughly 82% of them were singletons. Of the sample, around 10% is held by the ten largest clones.

This sample was included in a study of blood T cell repertoires in COVID-19 (dated by TCRdb to about 2020). Notes on the research overall: The collaborator samples originated in the United States, Italy and Spain and spanned the acute and convalescent phases of COVID-19. The prospective study material was composed of cDNA or gDNA derived from T cells, B-cell-depleted T cells, or PBMCs. Samples were obtained from the ongoing ImmuneRACE study (first 160 participants) and from 1,254 subjects provided by 6 global collaborators. The sample metadata nearly always contained a de-identified subject ID, COVID-19 status, age in years and sex. The repertoires were released in a freely available public database intended as a resource for research on the immune response to SARS-CoV-2. HLA class I and class II types, where available, came from metadata supplied by the sample provider rather than from assay-based typing. The dataset comprised deeply sampled blood TCRbeta repertoires from subjects exposed to, actively infected with, or recovered from COVID-19. Study-level results and caveats: The quantity of clinical and demographic metadata differed by source and by participant and was supplied without curation.

The collaborating institutions used their own protocols to collect whole blood in K2EDTA tubes. Collaborator samples were shipped for TCRbeta analysis as frozen whole blood, isolated PBMCs, or DNA extracted from either sample type. The sequence came from a human donor in a cohort sampled during active COVID-19. Sequenced material: peripheral blood.

The sequenced DNA: TGTGCCAGCAGTTCGACTAGCGGGGGCAATGAGCAGTTCTTC. Its product reads: CASSSTSGGNEQFF. Recombination linked TRBV6-5 to TRBJ2-1, and 12 bases in between align with TRBD2. At the junction V is shortened by 4 bases and J by 6 bases; bases outside the gene matches: 1. The germline V gene encodes CDR1 MNHEY and CDR2 SVGAGI. Counted from cysteine to phenylalanine, this CDR3 has 14 amino acids. The kept DNA is CDR3 alone, 42 bases in frame from the first base.